This T cell receptor beta chain was profiled in a study of shared clonotypes between healthy human individuals. Study at large: With ages of 18 to 49, the donors were two women and three men.

Donors included only healthy HIV-negative adults lacking recent acute infections or vaccinations. Germline lookup yields CDR1 SQVTM and CDR2 ANQGSEA. V shed 7 bases and J 12 bases; nucleotides not matched to a gene: 15. The CDR3 is made up of 13 amino acids. The repertoire was sequenced with immunoSEQ multiplex PCR; TCRdb's copy has only in-frame clones and lacks some. The sample shows over a million clones, more than 95% of them seen only once. The V call is TRBV29-1, the J call TRBJ2-1; 7 bases map to TRBD2. The receptor was derived from a man between 25 and 39 years old in good health. The sample taken for sequencing was naive CD4+ T cells sorted from blood. Subset: CD45RA+ positively selected. CDR3 in amino acids: CSANSGRGVSQFF. DNA of the CDR3: TGCAGCGCCAACTCGGGACGGGGGGTTTCGCAGTTCTTC.